These 27 T cell receptor beta chains were sequenced from one sample in a study of blood T cell repertoires in COVID-19. TCRdb keeps only in-frame clones here, not all; method: immunoSEQ multiplex PCR. The sample has over 400,000 clones, 70% to 90% seen once. The sequenced material came from peripheral blood. These receptors all stem from a human donor in a cohort sampled during active COVID-19.

There are a few counts of this clone. The junction does not match germline at one end; this may be a read error. The rearrangement links TRBV30 to TRBJ1-2; the match to TRBD1 covers 12 bases. This CDR3 has 13 residues. Germline CDR1 reads GTSNPN; CDR2 reads SVGIG (reference sequence). CDR3: CAWSVGDRGRVGF. CDR3 bases: TGTGCCTGGAGTGTTGGGGACAGGGGGCGCGTAGGCTTC.

The chain carries TRBV24-1 and TRBJ1-2; 9 bases line up with TRBD1. V gave up 3 bases and J gave up 2 bases; unmatched junction bases: 3. The germline V gene has CDR1 KGHDR and CDR2 SFDVKD. There are 15 residues in the CDR3. This CDR3 reads CATSDEDRGNYGYTF. CDR3 coding DNA: TGTGCCACCAGTGATGAGGACAGGGGCAACTATGGCTACACCTTC.

The chain is built from TRBV27 and TRBJ2-2, with D perhaps TRBD2 (6 bases). The V and J ends lost 6 bases and 4 bases respectively, with 18 bases between them. Germline V gene lookup returns CDR1 MNHEY and CDR2 SMNVEV (reference sequence). This CDR3 region has 16 residues. The CDR3 DNA sequence: TGTGCCAGCAGCCCATTTTCCCGGAGGGCCACCGGGGAGCTGTTTTTT. This sequence encodes CASSPFSRRATGELFF.

The J gene is TRBJ1-5, the V gene TRBV4-3; D is unresolved. With 2 bases removed from V and 0 bases from J, the gap between germline ends came to 11 bases. The CDR3 spans 16 residues. Germline V gene sequence: CDR1 LGHNA, CDR2 YSLEER. CDR3 sequence: CASSQYLGSSNQPQHF. As DNA, the CDR3 is TGCGCCAGCAGCCAATATCTAGGTAGTAGCAATCAGCCCCAGCATTTT.

This sequence joins TRBV15 and TRBJ1-2; perhaps TRBD1 as D (5 bases). CDR1 LNHNV and CDR2 YYDKDF come from the germline V gene (reference sequence). The V and J ends lost 5 bases and 4 bases respectively, with 11 bases between them. The CDR3 runs to 13 residues. CDR3 sequence (DNA): TGTGCCACCAGCGCGGGGGATGTCTATGGCTACACCTTC. Translated: CATSAGDVYGYTF. The whole variable domain, filled in from reference TRBV15 and TRBJ1-2, reads DAMVIQNPRYQVTQFGKPVTLSCSQTLNHNVMYWYQQKSSQAPKLLFHYYDKDFNNEADTPDNFQSRRPNTSFCFLDIRSPGLGDTAMYLCATSAGDVYGYTFGSGTRLTVV.

The count of this clone is one. The genes are TRBV24-1 and TRBJ2-7; D might be TRBD2 (7 bases). The CDR3 spans 18 residues. The germline V and J ends were trimmed by 7 bases and 0 bases, with 24 bases remaining between them. Germline loops: CDR1 KGHDR, CDR2 SFDVKD. This CDR3 is CATRGGLQGNSSSYEQYF. The CDR3 DNA sequence: TGTGCCACCAGGGGGGGGCTGCAAGGCAATTCTAGCTCCTACGAGCAGTACTTC.

The V gene is TRBV5-8, the J gene TRBJ1-5; D may be TRBD1 (5 bases). From germline, CDR1 is SGHTS and CDR2 YDEGEE. Trimming removed 4 bases from V and 5 bases from J, with 16 bases in between. The CDR3 is made up of 15 amino acids. For the CDR3, the DNA is TGTGCCAGCAGCCTTGGGGCCAGGGAGGATCAGCCCCAGCATTTT. Protein product: CASSLGAREDQPQHF.

V gene TRBV25-1 combines with J gene TRBJ2-4; possible D gene TRBD1, 5 bases. V shed 3 bases and J shed 0 bases, with 9 bases lying between them. CDR1 is MGHDK and CDR2 is SYGVNS in the germline V gene. CDR3 size: 15 residues. The CDR3 nucleotides are TGTGCCAGCAGTGACGGACACTTAGCCAAAAACATTCAGTACTTC. Translated, it gives CASSDGHLAKNIQYF.

The chain recombines TRBV19 with TRBJ2-5, with a weak D call TRBD1 (6 bases). The CDR3 covers 13 residues. V was trimmed by 4 bases and J by 1 base, leaving 7 bases between them. Germline-derived CDR1 and CDR2 are LNHDA and SQIVND (reference sequence). CDR3 sequence reads: CASSRQVQETQYF. In DNA form, the CDR3 reads TGTGCCAGTAGTAGACAGGTCCAAGAGACCCAGTACTTC.

The V call is TRBV7-3, the J call TRBJ2-4; D perhaps matches TRBD2 (6 bases). This CDR3 contains 18 residues. Trimming stripped 2 bases from V and 2 bases from J, with 19 bases between. Germline V gene data show CDR1 as SGHTA and CDR2 as FQGTGA. The CDR3 sequence is CASSLEMARGISKNIQYF. DNA for the CDR3: TGTGCCAGCAGCTTAGAGATGGCCCGGGGGATATCCAAAAACATTCAGTACTTC.

This clone was picked up one time. The V and J genes are TRBV6-2 or TRBV6-3 and TRBJ2-5; the match to TRBD1 covers 10 bases. V trimming: 0 bases; J trimming: 0 bases; junction bases outside the gene matches: 7. This CDR3 has 18 amino acids. From germline, CDR1 is MNHEY and CDR2 SVGEGT. The CDR3 spells CASSYSRLTGGYQETQYF. The DNA of the CDR3 is TGTGCCAGCAGTTACTCGAGGTTGACAGGGGGCTACCAAGAGACCCAGTACTTC.

The chain carries TRBV7-9 and TRBJ2-7, with D unresolved. V was clipped by 2 bases and J by 6 bases, with 11 bases between them. The CDR3 runs 13 residues. Germline CDR1 reads SEHNR; CDR2 reads FQNEAQ (reference sequence). CDR3 sequence: CASSLNSGFEQYF. CDR3 nucleotides: TGTGCCAGCAGCTTAAATTCCGGGTTCGAGCAGTACTTC.

This clone was found once. The CDR3 spells CAISRGRGRGSDNEQFF. DNA for the CDR3: TGTGCCATTAGTCGGGGGAGAGGCCGTGGGAGCGACAATGAGCAGTTCTTC. The V and J genes are TRBV10-3 and TRBJ2-1; D may be TRBD2 (6 bases). The CDR3 runs 17 residues. Trimming took off 9 bases at V and 5 bases at J, with 26 bases between the two ends. Germline loops: CDR1 ENHRY, CDR2 SYGVKD.

The chain couples TRBV7-3 to TRBJ2-2; 8 bases are shared with TRBD2. V trimming: 5 bases; J trimming: 5 bases; junction bases outside the gene matches: 10. Germline lookup yields CDR1 SGHTA and CDR2 FQGTGA. The CDR3 runs 16 residues. The CDR3 sequence: CASSRRAGVETGELFF. The CDR3 DNA reads as TGTGCCAGCAGCCGACGAGCGGGAGTGGAAACCGGGGAGCTGTTTTTT.

This clone was counted a single time. Here the CDR3 reads CASSTSDRVGNSPLHF. CDR3 coding DNA: TGCGCCAGCAGCACCTCGGACAGGGTTGGTAATTCACCCCTCCACTTT. This chain joins TRBV4-1 and TRBJ1-6; 8 nucleotides line up with TRBD1. Trimming cost V 5 bases and J 6 bases; bases outside gene matches: 9. This CDR3 contains 16 residues. CDR1 is MGHRA, CDR2 YSYEKL, per germline.

The chain couples TRBV7-3 to TRBJ1-4, with D maybe TRBD1 (5 bases). Germline V gives CDR1 SGHTA, CDR2 FQGTGA. Trimming shortened V by 2 bases and J by 10 bases, and 20 bases separated the two germline ends. The CDR3 totals 16 residues. The CDR3 protein is CASSLSGGNPPSKLFF. The CDR3 DNA sequence: TGTGCCAGCAGCTTATCCGGGGGTAACCCCCCTTCAAAACTGTTTTTT.

V is TRBV5-1 and J is TRBJ1-4; 9 nucleotides agree with TRBD1. J was trimmed by 7 bases and V by 0 bases; bases with no gene match: 4. The CDR3 sequence is 15 residues long. CDR1 and CDR2 (germline): SGHRS, YFSETQ. CDR3 DNA: TGCGCCAGCAGCTTGGAGGGACAGGGAGGTGAAAAACTGTTTTTT. It translates to CASSLEGQGGEKLFF.

The chain is built from TRBV30 and TRBJ2-3, with D possibly TRBD1 on 6 matching bases. The germline V gene encodes CDR1 GTSNPN and CDR2 SVGIG (reference sequence). There are 13 residues in the CDR3. V lost 0 bases to trimming and J lost 7 bases, with 11 bases between them. The CDR3 DNA reads TGTGCCTGGAGTGTCCACAGGGCCCATACGCAGTATTTT. This gives the protein CAWSVHRAHTQYF.

This chain uses TRBV7-2 with TRBJ2-2; 10 bases map to TRBD2. Germline CDR1 SGHTA, CDR2 FQGNSA. The V segment lost 1 base and the J segment 7 bases; nucleotides outside the gene matches: 15. This CDR3 has 19 amino acids. In nucleotides, the CDR3 is TGTGCCAGCAGCTTAGTCAGGGTGGGAACTAGCGGGAATGACGGGGAGCTGTTTTTT. It yields the protein CASSLVRVGTSGNDGELFF.

The V call is TRBV19, the J call TRBJ2-7; TRBD1 matches at 8 bases. The junction had 5 bases not matched to a gene; V was cut back by 5 bases and J by 2 bases. The CDR3 runs 14 residues. Germline assignment: CDR1 LNHDA and CDR2 SQIVND (reference sequence). The CDR3 is CASSRGTGPYEQYF. The CDR3 DNA is TGTGCCAGTAGTCGTGGGACAGGTCCCTACGAGCAGTACTTC. The full variable domain, in which reference TRBV19 and TRBJ2-7 provide the parts outside the CDR3, is DGGITQSPKYLFRKEGQNVTLSCEQNLNHDAMYWYRQDPGQGLRLIYYSQIVNDFQKGDIAEGYSVSREKKESFPLTVTSAQKNPTAFYLCASSRGTGPYEQYFGPGTRLTVT.

The V call is TRBV2, the J call TRBJ2-1, with 7 bases lining up with TRBD2. The CDR3 is 14 amino acids. V gave up 9 bases and J gave up 9 bases; unmatched junction bases: 14. Germline CDR1 and CDR2: SNHLY and FYNNEI. The CDR3: CASTDQGSGPEQFF. The CDR3 DNA reads TGTGCCAGTACTGACCAAGGTAGCGGGCCTGAGCAGTTCTTC.

The chain couples TRBV7-9 to TRBJ1-1, with D unresolved. Between the trimmed V and J ends, which lost 2 bases and 6 bases, there was a span of 10 bases. This CDR3 is 13 amino acids long. Germline loops: CDR1 SEHNR, CDR2 FQNEAQ (reference sequence). The CDR3 spells CASSLSMAPEAFF. CDR3 DNA sequence: TGTGCCAGCAGCTTATCCATGGCCCCTGAAGCTTTCTTT.

This rearrangement joins TRBV15 to TRBJ2-1; D perhaps matches TRBD2 (7 bases). The CDR3 has 13 amino acids. V dropped 5 bases and J dropped 6 bases, with 11 bases sitting between them. Germline V gene lookup returns CDR1 LNHNV and CDR2 YYDKDF (reference sequence). The chain's CDR3 is CATSLGGANEQFF. For the CDR3, the DNA is TGTGCCACCAGCTTGGGGGGGGCCAATGAGCAGTTCTTC.

The chain couples TRBV5-1 to TRBJ2-7, with D maybe TRBD2 (5 bases). The CDR3 sequence is 15 residues long. The germline V gene has CDR1 SGHRS and CDR2 YFSETQ. V lost 4 bases and J 0 bases, leaving 14 bases between the germline ends. CDR3 sequence reads: CASSLSGPYSYEQYF. In DNA form, the CDR3 reads TGCGCCAGCAGCCTAAGCGGCCCCTACTCCTACGAGCAGTACTTC.

The chain carries TRBV6-6 and TRBJ2-7, with 8 positions matching TRBD2. The CDR3 contains 15 residues. Germline V gene data show CDR1 as MNHNY and CDR2 as SVGAGI (reference sequence). V shed 2 bases, J shed 2 bases, and the junction held 5 bases outside the gene matches. CDR3 nucleotides: TGTGCCAGCAGTTACGAACTAGCGGAGACCTACGAGCAGTACTTC. It codes for CASSYELAETYEQYF.

The J gene is TRBJ2-7, the V gene TRBV5-4; TRBD2 might be the D (5 bases). The CDR3 runs to 14 residues. Germline values: CDR1 SGHNT, CDR2 YYREEE (reference sequence). V lost 3 bases and J 4 bases, leaving 14 bases between the germline ends. CDR3 sequence: CASSWWSSAYEQYF. In DNA, the CDR3 is TGTGCCAGCAGCTGGTGGAGTAGCGCGTACGAGCAGTACTTC.

This chain joins TRBV18 and TRBJ2-7, with 7 bases that match TRBD2. CDR1 and CDR2 from the germline V gene are KGHSH and LQKENI. The ends lost 6 bases at V and 4 bases at J; junction bases unmatched: 3. The CDR3 extends over 12 amino acids. The chain's CDR3 is CASSDGGYEQYF. The CDR3 DNA reads as TGTGCCAGCTCTGACGGGGGGTACGAGCAGTACTTC.